This section outlines one T cell receptor beta chain sequence together with its context. This clone turned up a few times. What antigen it recognizes has not been identified. Base qualities were left out, and no much larger clone turns up one base away. The immunoSEQ Assay, a bias-controlled multiplex PCR, was used to amplify TCRbeta CDR3 regions from genomic DNA. The authors processed their data as follows. The number of nucleated cells in each sample was estimated from the amplification of reference gene primers within the assay. To quantify the absolute abundance of each unique TCRbeta CDR3 rearrangement, sequence reads were collapsed and filtered. For each sample, productive Simpson clonality was calculated by taking the square root of Simpson's diversity index across productive rearrangements. TCRdb carries this immuneACCESS record with in-frame sequences only. Its versions omit some clonotypes, under half of them owing to an unresolved V gene in the studies checked, with the rest unexplained. The DNA gave D and trimming, while V, J and clone size come from that table. The sample table contains tens of thousands of clones; only one count was recorded for over 60% of them. In total, the top ten clones hold 2% to 2.5% of the sample.

This sample is drawn from a study of blood T cell repertoires in COVID-19 (TCRdb year 2020). Notes on the research overall: Collaborator samples came from the United States, Italy and Spain and covered acute and convalescent phases of COVID-19. The material from the prospective study consisted of cDNA or gDNA derived from T cells, B-cell-depleted T cells, or PBMCs. The dataset comprised deeply sampled blood TCRbeta repertoires from subjects exposed to, actively infected with, or recovered from COVID-19. A freely available public database, intended as a resource for researchers studying the immune response to SARS-CoV-2, is where the repertoires were released. Samples came from the ongoing ImmuneRACE study (first 160 participants) plus 1,254 subjects from 6 global collaborators. Nearly every sample came with metadata listing a de-identified subject ID, COVID-19 status, age in years and sex. HLA class I and class II types, where available, came from metadata supplied by the sample provider rather than from assay-based typing. General findings and caveats noted by the study authors: Clinical and demographic metadata were provided uncurated, with the amount varying by source and participant.

From a lookup of the germline V gene, CDR1 and CDR2 are SGHAT and FQNNGV. Reading from cysteine to phenylalanine, the CDR3 counts 14 amino acids. The retained sequence is limited to the CDR3, 42 bases, with the frame set at the first base. V is cut by 1 base and J by 6 bases, and the space between the germline ends is 13 bases. One collaborating source in Seattle enrolled patients during active infection and followed them longitudinally through the course of disease. Each collaborating institution followed its own protocols to collect whole blood in K2EDTA tubes. Collaborator samples were shipped for TCRbeta analysis as frozen whole blood, isolated PBMCs, or DNA extracted from either sample type.

The chain is encoded by TRBV11-2 joined to TRBJ2-7, with an unclear D gene assignment. This clonotype originated in a man between 65 and 85 years old with COVID-19, enrolled during active disease. Sequencing used peripheral blood. The nucleotide sequence reads as follows: TGTGCCAGCAGCTTAGGACGCCCCACGGGCGAGCAGTACTTC. This encodes CASSLGRPTGEQYF.